The T cell receptor beta chain under discussion was sequenced for a study of T-cell memory formation after mild COVID-19. Whole-study results and caveats: What remained unconfirmed was the SARS-CoV-2 specificity of second-wave clones peaking on day 37. For contracting clones, CD4+ ones sat mainly in CM and EM, CD8+ in EMRA.

CDR3 length equals 16 residues. Per germline, CDR1 DFQATT and CDR2 SNEGSKA (reference sequence). V lost 7 bases, J lost 6 bases, and 22 bases lay in between. TCRdb reprocessed the 5' RACE reads with MiXCR, giving one entry per CDR3 protein. Of under 200,000 distinct CDR3 sequences listed, more than 9% are singletons. This clonotype was seen a handful of times. The antigen is unknown. The specimen was PBMCs or a T cell subset sorted from them (not recorded which). The chain has TRBV20-1 and TRBJ1-6; no reliable D call. The source of this sequence is a man younger than 35 who had mild COVID-19 (a few samples of this study predate the infection). Cell type and time point are not known. The CDR3 loop is CSVVPPPAGINSPLHF. CDR3 DNA: TGCAGTGTAGTACCTCCTCCGGCGGGAATTAATTCACCCCTCCACTTT.